This paragraph covers one T cell receptor (beta chain) sequence. Antigen unknown. 13 Jbeta primers and 60 Vbeta primers were used for the PCR. Here immunoSEQ multiplex PCR was the method, and the copy in TCRdb shows in-frame clones only, minus some. The data contain 170,000 or so clones, about 82% of them singletons. There are 15 residues in the CDR3. Germline V gene data show CDR1 as SGHAT and CDR2 as FQNNGV. J was trimmed by 0 bases and V by 5 bases; bases with no gene match: 4. The data are from a study of cytomegalovirus exposure and HLA in healthy donors. Overall study results and limits: High specificity and sensitivity for cytomegalovirus status were reported for the classifier. Owing to their indistinguishability, certain V segments, notably TRBV6-2 and TRBV6-3, were excluded.

The chain uses TRBV11-2 and TRBJ1-2; the match to TRBD1 covers 9 bases. The source material was PBMCs. The sequence derives from a woman between 50 and 59 years old in good health and CMV-seropositive. The CDR3: CASSPDRGSNYGYTF. The CDR3 DNA is TGTGCCAGCAGCCCCGACAGGGGGTCTAACTATGGCTACACCTTC.